This is a list of T cell receptor beta chains from one sample in a study of response to subunit inactivated influenza vaccine. TCRdb redid the calling of the RT-PCR reads with MiXCR, one entry per CDR3 protein. Found here are roughly 710,000 distinct CDR3 sequences, approximately 14% of them singletons; the top ten hold about 7.4%. The input for sequencing was PBMCs from blood, taken 14 to 15 days before vaccination. The receptor source for this set is a man aged 50 or older who received an inactivated influenza vaccine. The CDR3 runs from the conserved cysteine through the conserved F or W. D genes are given only for firm matches. Size is omitted from some rows. Given values are once, few, many or a class for expanded clones.

D gene | J gene | clone size | CDR3 length | V gene | CDR3 DNA | CDR3 protein
TRBD1 | TRBJ1-6 | NA | 15 | TRBV15 | TGTGCCACCAGCAGGACCGGGACAGGGAATTCACCCCTCCACTTT | CATSRTGTGNSPLHF
TRBD2 | TRBJ2-7 | NA | 16 | TRBV28 | TGTGCCAGCAGTTTAACAGGCGGGGGTGTGTCTTCCGAGCAGTACTTC | CASSLTGGGVSSEQYF
TRBD1 | TRBJ1-4 | many | 15 | TRBV10-3 | TGTGCCATCAGTGTCACAGGGGGGAGCGAAGAAAAACTGTTTTTT | CAISVTGGSEEKLFF
NA | TRBJ2-5 | few | 15 | TRBV11-2 | TGTGCCAGCAGCTTAGCACGTTCGTACCAAGAGACCCAGTACTTC | CASSLARSYQETQYF
TRBD1 | TRBJ1-2 | many | 16 | TRBV7-9 | TGTGCCAGCAGCACGGACAGGGGGCCTAAAAACTATGGCTACACCTTC | CASSTDRGPKNYGYTF
NA | TRBJ1-1 | few | 14 | TRBV20-1 | TGCAGTGCTCCCTGGGGGGGTAGGAACACTGAAGCTTTCTTT | CSAPWGGRNTEAFF
NA | TRBJ2-2 | NA | 15 | TRBV5-6 | TGTGCCAGCAGCTTGTCAGGGGTGGTCACCGGGGAGCTGTTTTTT | CASSLSGVVTGELFF
TRBD2 | TRBJ2-1 | NA | 16 | TRBV20-1 | TGCAGTGCTAGAGCTCCCCTAGCGGGAGTTAGTTATGAGCAGTTCTTC | CSARAPLAGVSYEQFF
NA | TRBJ1-2 | few | 15 | TRBV4-1 | TGCGCCAGCAGCCAACAACAGGGTGCTGTCTATGGCTACACCTTC | CASSQQQGAVYGYTF
TRBD1 | TRBJ1-5 | few | 15 | TRBV12-3/TRBV12-4 | TGTGCCAGCAGTTTAGCGGTACAGGGGTCTCGGCCCCAGCATTTT | CASSLAVQGSRPQHF
NA | TRBJ2-3 | NA | 14 | TRBV6-1 | TGTGCCAGCAGTCCGAAGACACACACCGATACGCAGTATTTT | CASSPKTHTDTQYF
NA | TRBJ1-1 | many | 15 | TRBV5-1 | TGCGCCAGCAGCTTGATATCCAGGGGTTTCACTGAAGCTTTCTTT | CASSLISRGFTEAFF
NA | TRBJ2-2 | few | 15 | TRBV7-2 | TGTGCCAGCAGCTTAATTCCTTGGTACACCGGGGAGCTGTTTTTT | CASSLIPWYTGELFF
NA | TRBJ2-7 | once | 14 | TRBV27 | TGTGCCAGCAGTTACATCATTGGGTCCTACGAGCAGTACTTC | CASSYIIGSYEQYF
TRBD1 | TRBJ2-7 | NA | 16 | TRBV7-8 | TGTGCCAGCAGCCCTCGGGGACAGGGCAGCTCCTACGAGCAGTACTTC | CASSPRGQGSSYEQYF
TRBD1 | TRBJ2-7 | few | 15 | TRBV20-1 | TGCAGTGCTAGAGATATCCAGGGGGCAGTCGGCGAGCAGTACTTC | CSARDIQGAVGEQYF
NA | TRBJ2-3 | NA | 15 | TRBV6-2/TRBV6-3 | TGTGCCAGCAGTTACACGGACGGTAGTGGGGATACGCAGTATTTT | CASSYTDGSGDTQYF
NA | TRBJ2-5 | many | 15 | TRBV2 | TGTGCCAGCAGTGAACCTTTTAGGGGCGTCGAGACCCAGTACTTC | CASSEPFRGVETQYF
NA | TRBJ1-3 | many | 13 | TRBV2 | TGTGCCAGCACCCCAGAGGAGGGAAACACCATATATTTT | CASTPEEGNTIYF
NA | TRBJ2-5 | NA | 16 | TRBV7-8 | TGTGCCAGCAGCACCGACAGTTGGGGCGCAAAAGAGACCCAGTACTTC | CASSTDSWGAKETQYF
NA | TRBJ1-4 | many | 19 | TRBV28 | TGTGCCAGCAGTTTTTTGGGTTCGGGGGGACGCCTTTTCAGTGAAAAACTGTTTTTT | CASSFLGSGGRLFSEKLFF
NA | TRBJ2-4 | few | 12 | TRBV10-3 | TGTGCCATCGGACCCGACAAAAACATTCAGTACTTC | CAIGPDKNIQYF
NA | TRBJ2-1 | NA | 14 | TRBV11-2 | TGTGCCAGCAGCCAGTCCGGTTATAGAGATGAGCAGTTCTTC | CASSQSGYRDEQFF
NA | TRBJ2-1 | few | 13 | TRBV7-7 | TGTGCCAGCAGCTTAGGTCGAGGAGGGGAGCAGTTCTTC | CASSLGRGGEQFF
TRBD1 | TRBJ2-1 | few | 16 | TRBV28 | TGTGCCAGCAGTACCCATCCCCTACAGGGGGGCAATGAGCAGTTCTTC | CASSTHPLQGGNEQFF